This entry lists 22 T cell receptor beta chains sequenced from one sample in a study of CD8 T cells in Susac syndrome. 0.5 to 1 ug RNA was reverse transcribed with random hexamers. From the immunoSEQ multiplex PCR reads, TCRdb called clonotypes with MiXCR, one entry per CDR3 protein. Here the sample spans around 110,000 distinct CDR3 sequences, approximately 93% being singletons. Specimen: CD8+ T cells from PBMCs. These receptors all come from a human donor with Susac syndrome.

The chain uses TRBV9 and TRBJ1-3; TRBD1 aligns across 8 bases. Trimming removed 2 bases from V and 9 bases from J; junction bases left unmatched: 10. The CDR3 runs 15 residues. CDR1 is SGDLS, CDR2 YYNGEE, per germline. The CDR3: CASSVWDRPQGTIYF. The CDR3 DNA follows: TGTGCCAGCAGCGTGTGGGACAGGCCCCAGGGCACCATATATTTT.

In this sample, this clonotype turned up a few times. This chain's CDR3 is CASSLSEAFF. The DNA of the CDR3 is TGTGCCAGCAGTTTGTCTGAAGCTTTCTTT. The chain has TRBV12-3 or TRBV12-4 and TRBJ1-1; no clear D. V shed 3 bases and J shed 6 bases, with 2 bases lying between them. The CDR3 is 10 residues long.

The chain uses TRBV27 and TRBJ2-6; D tentatively fits TRBD1 or TRBD2 (6 bases each). The CDR3 is 15 amino acids. Germline V lookup: CDR1 MNHEY, CDR2 SMNVEV (reference sequence). V lost 2 bases, J lost 11 bases, and 16 bases lay in between. The CDR3 DNA sequence: TGTGCCAGCAGTTTAGTGGGGGGCGTCCCGGACGTCCTGACTTTC. It specifies CASSLVGGVPDVLTF.

This chain joins TRBV2 and TRBJ2-7; D uncertain. The CDR3 runs to 11 residues. Trimming took 7 bases from V and 3 from J, leaving 7 bases between them. The germline V gene encodes CDR1 SNHLY and CDR2 FYNNEI. The CDR3 region has the DNA TGTGCCAGCAATACCGACTACGAGCAGTACTTC. It yields the protein CASNTDYEQYF.

V and J are TRBV11-2 and TRBJ2-7; 7 nucleotides match TRBD1. Trimming at V came to 5 bases and at J to 7 bases, leaving 5 bases not matched to a gene. CDR3 size: 12 residues. CDR1 and CDR2 (germline): SGHAT, FQNNGV. CDR3 amino acids: CASSLPGGEQYF. In DNA form, the CDR3 reads TGTGCCAGCAGCCTGCCAGGGGGAGAGCAGTACTTC.

This chain connects TRBV25-1 to TRBJ2-7; 8 bases line up with TRBD1. Germline lookup yields CDR1 MGHDK and CDR2 SYGVNS. V was clipped by 0 bases and J by 2 bases; unmatched bases: 9. The CDR3 loop spans 17 amino acids. CDR3 in amino acids: CASSEYSQGAPPYEQYF. The CDR3 bases are TGTGCCAGCAGTGAATATAGCCAGGGGGCGCCCCCCTACGAGCAGTACTTC.

In DNA, the CDR3 is TGTGCCAGCAGCTACCCCGGGACTATTTATGAGCAGTTCTTC. Translating it yields CASSYPGTIYEQFF. The chain couples TRBV11-2 to TRBJ2-1, with 7 bases fitting TRBD2. The V and J ends lost 4 bases and 8 bases, in that order; junction bases with no gene match: 8. The germline V gene encodes CDR1 SGHAT and CDR2 FQNNGV. This CDR3 has 14 amino acids.

The chain joins TRBV9 to TRBJ2-2; tentatively, D is TRBD1 or TRBD2 (6 bases each). Germline assignment: CDR1 SGDLS and CDR2 YYNGEE. The ends were cut back, 0 bases at V and 6 bases at J, with 9 bases in the middle. The CDR3 contains 14 residues. The CDR3 loop reads CASSVDGGPGELFF. CDR3 nucleotide sequence: TGTGCCAGCAGCGTAGACGGGGGCCCCGGGGAGCTGTTTTTT.

The J gene is TRBJ1-5, the V gene TRBV12-3 or TRBV12-4, with D uncertain. The CDR3 extends over 13 amino acids. V was cut by 10 bases and J by 6 bases, with 16 bases left in between. The CDR3 DNA follows: TGTGCCACCGCACCGGGGTCTAGTCAGCCCCAGCATTTT. Protein: CATAPGSSQPQHF.

The CDR3 region has the DNA TGTGCCAGCAGCCAAGTGGCTTGGGTCAGCAATTCTTCGGGAACCTTC. Amino acids: CASSQVAWVSNSSGTF. The chain is built from TRBV14 and TRBJ1-2; D remains ambiguous. The CDR3 has 16 amino acids. V was shortened by 1 base and J by 14 bases, with 26 bases between the two germline ends. The germline gives CDR1 SGHDN, CDR2 FVKESK.

The chain couples TRBV7-9 to TRBJ1-1; D uncertain. Trimming took off 5 bases at V and 2 bases at J, with 3 bases between the two ends. Germline V CDR1 and CDR2: SEHNR, FQNEAQ (reference sequence). This CDR3 spans 11 amino acids. DNA of the CDR3: TGTGCCAGCAGCGTCAACACTGAAGCTTTCTTT. It is translated as CASSVNTEAFF.

The CDR3 sequence: CASSEYTSPGELFF. The DNA for the CDR3 is TGTGCCAGCAGTGAATATACTAGCCCAGGGGAGCTGTTTTTT. The chain joins TRBV25-1 to TRBJ2-2; D perhaps matches TRBD2 (6 bases). V dropped 0 bases and J dropped 8 bases, with 10 bases sitting between them. The CDR3 has 14 residues. Germline V gene data show CDR1 as MGHDK and CDR2 as SYGVNS.

The chain links TRBV7-9 to TRBJ2-7; no definite D call. This CDR3 spans 12 amino acids. Germline values: CDR1 SEHNR, CDR2 FQNEAQ (reference sequence). Trimming removed 1 base at V and 7 bases at J, with 8 bases between. The DNA of the CDR3 is TGTGCCAGCAGCTTAGAATCTCGGGAGCAGTACTTC. This encodes CASSLESREQYF.

The gene calls are TRBV6-5 and TRBJ2-1; 13 bases match TRBD2. Germline V gene sequence: CDR1 MNHEY, CDR2 SVGAGI. Trimming removed 4 bases from V and 8 bases from J; junction bases left unmatched: 5. The CDR3 is 15 residues long. For the CDR3, the DNA is TGTGCCAGCAGTTTTACTAGCGGGGGGGCCCATGAGCAGTTCTTC. Encoded protein: CASSFTSGGAHEQFF.

The DNA for the CDR3 is TGTGCCAGCAGAGAACTAGCGGGGGACAATGAGCAGTTCTTC. It is translated as CASRELAGDNEQFF. The V and J genes are TRBV2 and TRBJ2-1, with 11 bases fitting TRBD2. V lost 6 bases to trimming and J lost 5 bases; unmatched junction nucleotides: 3. There are 14 residues in the CDR3. Germline CDR1 reads SNHLY; CDR2 reads FYNNEI.

In DNA form, the CDR3 reads TGTGCCAGCAATGATCGGGGGCGAGGCAATCAGCCCCAGCATTTT. Translating gives CASNDRGRGNQPQHF. The chain couples TRBV12-3 or TRBV12-4 to TRBJ1-5; weak D call: TRBD1 (6 bases). Trimming cost V 7 bases and J 2 bases, with 15 bases left between them. The length of the CDR3 is 15 residues.

V usage is TRBV9 and J usage is TRBJ2-7; unclear D gene. There are 13 residues in the CDR3. The V end was cut by 0 bases, the J end by 3 bases, with 7 bases between. Germline loops: CDR1 SGDLS, CDR2 YYNGEE. This chain's CDR3 is CASSVDIHYEQYF. In DNA, the CDR3 is TGTGCCAGCAGCGTAGATATCCACTACGAGCAGTACTTC.

This chain joins TRBV19 and TRBJ1-2; unclear D gene. Germline lookup yields CDR1 LNHDA and CDR2 SQIVND (reference sequence). This CDR3 is 14 amino acids long. Trimming stripped 1 base from V and 6 bases from J, with 12 bases between. The CDR3 DNA reads as TGTGCCAGTAGTATAGGGGTCCTCCTCGATGGCTACACCTTC. Its protein product is CASSIGVLLDGYTF.

The chain joins TRBV9 to TRBJ2-2; 7 nucleotides align to TRBD1. Per germline, CDR1 SGDLS and CDR2 YYNGEE. The CDR3 is made up of 16 amino acids. Trimming cost V 3 bases and J 2 bases; bases outside gene matches: 7. This chain's CDR3 is CASSGQGGTNTGELFF. CDR3 in DNA: TGTGCCAGCAGCGGACAAGGGGGCACCAACACCGGGGAGCTGTTTTTT.

This chain links TRBV5-1 with TRBJ1-1; the D is unclear. Germline V gene lookup returns CDR1 SGHRS and CDR2 YFSETQ. Trimming removed 3 bases at V and 8 bases at J, with 17 bases between. The CDR3 spans 14 residues. The DNA of the CDR3 is TGCGCCAGCAGCTGGACCATGGGCCGGGCCGAAGCTTTCTTT. Residues: CASSWTMGRAEAFF.

The genes are TRBV5-1 and TRBJ2-5; D is unresolved. The CDR3 runs 13 residues. The germline V gene has CDR1 SGHRS and CDR2 YFSETQ. Trimming stripped 3 bases from V and 5 bases from J, with 11 bases between. CDR3 sequence (DNA): TGCGCCAGCAGCTGGCCAGATGGGGAGACCCAGTACTTC. Its translation: CASSWPDGETQYF.

V and J are TRBV19 and TRBJ2-1; D unclear. The CDR3 is 12 amino acids. The V end lost 8 bases, the J end lost 2 bases, and 7 bases lay between the germline ends. Germline V CDR1 and CDR2: LNHDA, SQIVND (reference sequence). CDR3 sequence reads: CASGVPYNEQFF. Written as DNA, the CDR3 is TGTGCCAGTGGGGTCCCCTACAATGAGCAGTTCTTC.